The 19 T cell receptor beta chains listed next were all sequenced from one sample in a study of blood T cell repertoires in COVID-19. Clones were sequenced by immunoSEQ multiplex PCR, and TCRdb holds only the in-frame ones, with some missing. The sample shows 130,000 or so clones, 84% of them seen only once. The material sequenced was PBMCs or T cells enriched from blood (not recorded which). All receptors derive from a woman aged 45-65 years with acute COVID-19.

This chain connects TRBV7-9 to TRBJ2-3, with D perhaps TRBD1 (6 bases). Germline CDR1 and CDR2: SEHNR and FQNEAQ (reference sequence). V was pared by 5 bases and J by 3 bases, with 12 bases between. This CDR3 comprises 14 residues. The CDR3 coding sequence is TGTGCCAGCAGCCTATTACAGGGTACAGATACGCAGTATTTT. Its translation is CASSLLQGTDTQYF.

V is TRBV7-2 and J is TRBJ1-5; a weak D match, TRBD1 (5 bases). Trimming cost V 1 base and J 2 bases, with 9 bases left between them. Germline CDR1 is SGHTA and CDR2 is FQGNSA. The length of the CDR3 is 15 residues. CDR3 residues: CASSLGQLGNQPQHF. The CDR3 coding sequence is TGTGCCAGCAGCTTAGGACAGTTAGGCAATCAGCCCCAGCATTTT. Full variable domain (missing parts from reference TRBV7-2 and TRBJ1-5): GAGVSQSPSNKVTEKGKDVELRCDPISGHTALYWYRQSLGQGLEFLIYFQGNSAPDKSGLPSDRFSAERTGGSVSTLTIQRTQQEDSAVYLCASSLGQLGNQPQHFGDGTRLSIL.

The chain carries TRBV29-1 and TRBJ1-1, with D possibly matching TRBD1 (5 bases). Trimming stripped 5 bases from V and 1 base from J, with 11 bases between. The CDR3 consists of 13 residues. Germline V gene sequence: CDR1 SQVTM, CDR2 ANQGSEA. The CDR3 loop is CSVSRQPNTEAFF. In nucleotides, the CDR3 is TGCAGCGTTTCGCGACAGCCGAACACTGAAGCTTTCTTT.

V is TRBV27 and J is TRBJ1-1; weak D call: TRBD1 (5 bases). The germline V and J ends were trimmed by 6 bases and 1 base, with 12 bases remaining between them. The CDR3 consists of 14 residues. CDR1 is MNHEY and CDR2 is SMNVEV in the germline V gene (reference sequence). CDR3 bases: TGTGCCAGCAGGGATCTTAGGGGGAACACTGAAGCTTTCTTT. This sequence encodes CASRDLRGNTEAFF.

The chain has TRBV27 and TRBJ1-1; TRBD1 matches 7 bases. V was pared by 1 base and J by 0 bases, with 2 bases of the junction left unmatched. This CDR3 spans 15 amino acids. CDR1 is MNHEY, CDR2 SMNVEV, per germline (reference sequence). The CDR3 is CASSLWGQMNTEAFF. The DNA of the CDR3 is TGTGCCAGCAGTTTATGGGGACAGATGAACACTGAAGCTTTCTTT.

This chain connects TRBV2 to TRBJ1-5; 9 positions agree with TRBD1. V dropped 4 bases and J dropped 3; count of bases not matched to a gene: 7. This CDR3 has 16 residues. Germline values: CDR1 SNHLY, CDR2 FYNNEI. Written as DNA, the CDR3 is TGTGCCAGCAGTGGCTCCACAGGGGGCATCAATCAGCCCCAGCATTTT. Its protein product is CASSGSTGGINQPQHF.

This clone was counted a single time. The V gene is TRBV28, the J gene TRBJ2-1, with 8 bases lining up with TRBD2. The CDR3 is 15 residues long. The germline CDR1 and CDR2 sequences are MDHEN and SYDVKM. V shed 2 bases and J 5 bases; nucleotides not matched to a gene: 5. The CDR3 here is CASSLAGGGHNEQFF. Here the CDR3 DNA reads TGTGCCAGCAGTTTAGCGGGGGGCGGGCACAATGAGCAGTTCTTC.

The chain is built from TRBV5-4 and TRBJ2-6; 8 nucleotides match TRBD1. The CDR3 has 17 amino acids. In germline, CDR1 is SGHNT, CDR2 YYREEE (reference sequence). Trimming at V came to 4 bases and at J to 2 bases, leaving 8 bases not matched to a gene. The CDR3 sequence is CASSRQAGGAGANVLTF. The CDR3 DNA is TGTGCCAGCAGCCGACAGGCAGGGGGCGCTGGGGCCAACGTCCTGACTTTC.

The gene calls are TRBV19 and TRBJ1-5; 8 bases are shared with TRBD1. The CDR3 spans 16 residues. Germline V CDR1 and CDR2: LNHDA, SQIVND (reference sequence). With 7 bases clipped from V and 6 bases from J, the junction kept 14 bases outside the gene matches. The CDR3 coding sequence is TGTGCCAGTACTCAAACAGACAGGGGTTTGGGTCAGCCCCAGCATTTT. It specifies CASTQTDRGLGQPQHF.

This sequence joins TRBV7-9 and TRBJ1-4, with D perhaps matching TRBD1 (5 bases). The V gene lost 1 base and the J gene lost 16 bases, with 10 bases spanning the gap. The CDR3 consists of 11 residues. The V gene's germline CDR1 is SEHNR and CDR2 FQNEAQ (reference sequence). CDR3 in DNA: TGTGCCAGCAGCTTAGGGGGGGAGCCGTTTTTT. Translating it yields CASSLGGEPFF.

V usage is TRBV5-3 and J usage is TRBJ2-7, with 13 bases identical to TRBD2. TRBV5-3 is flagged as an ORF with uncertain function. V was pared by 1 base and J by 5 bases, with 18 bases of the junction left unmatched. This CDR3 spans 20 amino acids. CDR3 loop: CARSLLRRAPGLAGYDEQYF. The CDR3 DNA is TGTGCCAGAAGCTTGTTGAGGAGGGCACCGGGACTAGCGGGATATGACGAGCAGTACTTC.

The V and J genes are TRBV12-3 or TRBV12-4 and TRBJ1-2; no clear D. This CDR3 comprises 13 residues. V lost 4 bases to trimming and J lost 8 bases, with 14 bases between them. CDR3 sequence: CASSSLRARGYTF. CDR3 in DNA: TGTGCCAGCAGTTCGCTAAGAGCTCGGGGCTACACCTTC.

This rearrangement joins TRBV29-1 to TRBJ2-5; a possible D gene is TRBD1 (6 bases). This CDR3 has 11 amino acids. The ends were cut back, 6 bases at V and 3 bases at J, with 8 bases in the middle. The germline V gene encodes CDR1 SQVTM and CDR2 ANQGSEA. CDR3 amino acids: CSVGGEETQYF. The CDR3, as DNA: TGCAGCGTAGGGGGTGAAGAGACCCAGTACTTC.

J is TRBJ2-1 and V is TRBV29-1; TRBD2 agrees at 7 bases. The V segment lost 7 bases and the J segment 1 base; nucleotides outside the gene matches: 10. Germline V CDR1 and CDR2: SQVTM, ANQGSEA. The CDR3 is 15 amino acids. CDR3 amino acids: CSAKTSRTSYNEQFF. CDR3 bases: TGCAGCGCCAAGACTAGCAGAACATCCTACAATGAGCAGTTCTTC.

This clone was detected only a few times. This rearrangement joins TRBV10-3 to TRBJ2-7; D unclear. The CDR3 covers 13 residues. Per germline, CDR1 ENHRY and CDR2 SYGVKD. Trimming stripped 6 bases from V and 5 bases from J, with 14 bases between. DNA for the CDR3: TGTGCCATCAGCCCATTCTTAGGAGACGAGCAGTACTTC. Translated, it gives CAISPFLGDEQYF.

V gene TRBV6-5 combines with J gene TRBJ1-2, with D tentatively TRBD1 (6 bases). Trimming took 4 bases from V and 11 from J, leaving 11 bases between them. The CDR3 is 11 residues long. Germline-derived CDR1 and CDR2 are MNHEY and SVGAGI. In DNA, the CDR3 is TGTGCCAGCAGTTCCACAGGGATGTACACCTTC. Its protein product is CASSSTGMYTF.

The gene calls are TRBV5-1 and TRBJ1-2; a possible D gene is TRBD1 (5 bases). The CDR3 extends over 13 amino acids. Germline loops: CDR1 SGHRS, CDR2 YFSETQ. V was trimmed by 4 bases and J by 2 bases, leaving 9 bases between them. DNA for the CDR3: TGCGCCAGCAGCAAGGGGCAGAACTATGGCTACACCTTC. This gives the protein CASSKGQNYGYTF.

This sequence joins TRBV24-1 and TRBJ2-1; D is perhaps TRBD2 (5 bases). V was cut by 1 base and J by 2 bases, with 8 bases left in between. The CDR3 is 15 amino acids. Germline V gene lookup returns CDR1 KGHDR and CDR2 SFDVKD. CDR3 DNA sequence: TGTGCCACCAGTGATTTTGGGAGAACCTACAATGAGCAGTTCTTC. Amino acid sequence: CATSDFGRTYNEQFF.

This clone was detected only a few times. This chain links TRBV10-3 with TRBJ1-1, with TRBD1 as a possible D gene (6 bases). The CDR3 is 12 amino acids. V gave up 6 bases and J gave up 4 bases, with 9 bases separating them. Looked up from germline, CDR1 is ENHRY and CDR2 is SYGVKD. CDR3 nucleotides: TGTGCCATCAGGGGACATGGCACTGAAGCTTTCTTT. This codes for CAIRGHGTEAFF.